Presented here are 29 T cell receptor beta chains from one specimen sequenced in a study of T cells after yellow fever vaccination. TCRdb fed the 5' RACE reads into MiXCR, producing one record per CDR3 protein. This repertoire shows nearly 350,000 distinct CDR3 sequences, roughly 8.4% found once; its top ten account for around 17%. The sample here was PBMCs, taken roughly 45 days after the first yellow fever vaccination. These receptors came from a man between 18 and 35 years old who received the YFV17D yellow fever vaccine.

The chain employs TRBV5-1 and TRBJ1-4, with D perhaps matching TRBD1 (6 bases). V was pared by 7 bases and J by 4 bases, with 14 bases between. CDR1 is SGHRS, CDR2 YFSETQ, per germline. The CDR3 is 14 amino acids. The CDR3 reads CASRPGHLNEKLFF. The CDR3 region has the DNA TGCGCCAGCCGCCCGGGACATCTTAATGAAAAACTGTTTTTT. The full variable domain, in which reference TRBV5-1 and TRBJ1-4 provide the parts outside the CDR3, is KAGVTQTPRYLIKTRGQQVTLSCSPISGHRSVSWYQQTPGQGLQFLFEYFSETQRNKGNFPGRFSGRQFSNSRSEMNVSTLELGDSALYLCASRPGHLNEKLFFGSGTQLSVL.

The rearrangement uses TRBV14 and TRBJ2-7, with TRBD1 identical over 7 bases. Per germline, CDR1 SGHDN and CDR2 FVKESK. After removal of 4 bases from V and 6 bases from J, the junction contained 3 bases not matched to a gene. The length of the CDR3 is 12 residues. CDR3 in DNA: TGTGCCAGCAGCCCGACAGGGATCGAGCAGTACGTC. Translation gives CASSPTGIEQYV.

This clonotype has just a few counts. This chain connects TRBV12-3 or TRBV12-4 to TRBJ1-4; 8 bases are shared with TRBD1. The J segment lost 8 bases and the V segment lost 3 bases, leaving 11 bases of the junction unmatched. The CDR3 sequence is 16 residues long. The chain's CDR3 is CASSFSDTGGGEKLFF. Here the CDR3 DNA reads TGTGCCAGCAGTTTCAGTGACACAGGGGGAGGCGAAAAACTGTTTTTT.

This sequence joins TRBV7-3 and TRBJ2-7, with unresolved D. CDR3 length: 14 residues. Trimming removed 3 bases from V and 5 bases from J, with 14 bases in between. The germline CDR1 and CDR2 sequences are SGHTA and FQGTGA. The CDR3 DNA reads TGTGCCAGCAGCTTGGTCGGGTCTTCACACGAGCAGTACTTC. It codes for CASSLVGSSHEQYF.

This clonotype was counted ten times or more. This chain joins TRBV6-4 and TRBJ2-3; 9 bases map to TRBD2. CDR1 is MRHNA, CDR2 SNTAGT, per germline. The V segment lost 2 bases and the J segment 5 bases; nucleotides outside the gene matches: 5. CDR3 length equals 15 residues. The DNA for the CDR3 is TGTGCCAGCAGTGACGGTGCGGGGGGGCAAGATACGCAGTATTTT. Its translation: CASSDGAGGQDTQYF.

This chain links TRBV7-6 with TRBJ2-7, with TRBD1 identical over 9 bases. Germline values: CDR1 SGHVS, CDR2 FNYEAQ. CDR3 size: 14 residues. The J segment lost 3 bases and the V segment lost 5 bases, leaving 5 bases of the junction unmatched. The CDR3 DNA reads TGTGCCAGCAGCCCTGACAGGGGGATCTACGAGCAGTACTTC. Its protein is CASSPDRGIYEQYF.

This clonotype was seen at least ten times. V usage is TRBV6-1 and J usage is TRBJ2-1; 7 bases are a match to TRBD2. The germline gives CDR1 MNHNS, CDR2 SASEGT. V shed 6 bases, J shed 1 base, and the junction held 9 bases outside the gene matches. The CDR3 length is 16 residues. The CDR3 region is CASRTDGGISYNEQFF. CDR3 DNA sequence: TGTGCCAGCAGAACGGACGGGGGGATTTCCTACAATGAGCAGTTCTTC.

V is TRBV7-2 and J is TRBJ1-5; 8 nucleotides match TRBD1. Unmatched junction bases numbered 10, after V lost 3 bases and J lost 6 bases. This CDR3 is built from 16 residues. CDR1 and CDR2 from the germline V gene are SGHTA and FQGNSA. The CDR3 DNA is TGTGCCAGCAGCTTCAATACCGCAGGGGGCGGTCAGCCCCAGCATTTT. This gives the protein CASSFNTAGGGQPQHF.

The chain joins TRBV7-6 to TRBJ2-2; D uncertain. CDR3 size: 13 residues. The germline V and J ends were trimmed by 2 bases and 3 bases, with 4 bases remaining between them. Germline CDR1 SGHVS, CDR2 FNYEAQ. CDR3 amino acids: CASSLYHTGELFF. The CDR3 region has the DNA TGTGCCAGCAGCTTATACCACACCGGGGAGCTGTTTTTT.

This clonotype has more than one count but fewer than ten. The chain uses TRBV5-1 and TRBJ1-1; D is perhaps TRBD1 (5 bases). Looked up from germline, CDR1 is SGHRS and CDR2 is YFSETQ. Trimming shortened V by 3 bases and J by 1 base, and 13 bases separated the two germline ends. The CDR3 runs 15 residues. DNA of the CDR3: TGCGCCAGCAGCTCCCAGGGTCCTCGGAACACTGAAGCTTTCTTT. It codes for CASSSQGPRNTEAFF.

This clonotype was detected only a few times. The chain couples TRBV12-3 or TRBV12-4 to TRBJ2-2; 11 positions match TRBD2. Losses at the gene ends were 6 bases for V and 5 bases for J; bases not matched to a gene: 11. The CDR3 consists of 17 residues. CDR3 residues: CASRGLAGPRWTGELFF. CDR3 nucleotides: TGTGCCAGCAGAGGACTAGCGGGCCCCAGGTGGACCGGGGAGCTGTTTTTT.

The chain joins TRBV5-1 to TRBJ1-2; TRBD1 might be the D (5 bases). Germline-derived CDR1 and CDR2 are SGHRS and YFSETQ. The ends were cut back, 1 base at V and 3 bases at J, with 13 bases in the middle. This CDR3 has 15 residues. The CDR3 region is CASSLSGRADYGYTF. In DNA, the CDR3 is TGCGCCAGCAGCTTGTCAGGCAGGGCCGACTATGGCTACACCTTC. The whole variable domain, filled in from reference TRBV5-1 and TRBJ1-2, reads KAGVTQTPRYLIKTRGQQVTLSCSPISGHRSVSWYQQTPGQGLQFLFEYFSETQRNKGNFPGRFSGRQFSNSRSEMNVSTLELGDSALYLCASSLSGRADYGYTFGSGTRLTVV.

This rearrangement joins TRBV11-1 to TRBJ2-1, with a tentative D call TRBD2 (6 bases). The CDR3 sequence is 18 residues long. V gave up 1 base and J gave up 2 bases, with 18 bases separating them. Germline loops: CDR1 SGHAT, CDR2 FQDESV (reference sequence). The CDR3 loop reads CASSLGFIGSNTYNEQFF. DNA for the CDR3: TGTGCCAGCAGCTTAGGGTTCATCGGGAGTAATACCTACAATGAGCAGTTCTTC.

The table lists this clonotype with a few counts. The rearrangement joins TRBV7-2 to TRBJ2-3; D gene uncertain. This CDR3 region has 14 residues. V was pared by 4 bases and J by 2 bases, with 10 bases between. Germline V CDR1 and CDR2: SGHTA, FQGNSA. CDR3 bases: TGTGCCAGCAGCTATCAACTCCTCACAGATACGCAGTATTTT. This translates into CASSYQLLTDTQYF. The whole variable domain, remainder taken from reference TRBV7-2 and TRBJ2-3, is GAGVSQSPSNKVTEKGKDVELRCDPISGHTALYWYRQSLGQGLEFLIYFQGNSAPDKSGLPSDRFSAERTGGSVSTLTIQRTQQEDSAVYLCASSYQLLTDTQYFGPGTRLTVL.

The J gene is TRBJ2-7, the V gene TRBV7-9; 9 bases match TRBD1. The germline V gene encodes CDR1 SEHNR and CDR2 FQNEAQ (reference sequence). CDR3 length equals 16 residues. The junction had 12 bases not matched to a gene; V was cut back by 6 bases and J by 3 bases. The CDR3 coding sequence is TGTGCCAGCAGTTCGACGGAGGGGACAGGGATCTACGAGCAGTACTTC. Its protein is CASSSTEGTGIYEQYF.

This clonotype was recorded at least ten times. This chain uses TRBV28 with TRBJ2-3; 8 bases are shared with TRBD2. V dropped 5 bases and J dropped 6; count of bases not matched to a gene: 16. This CDR3 spans 17 amino acids. Germline V lookup: CDR1 MDHEN, CDR2 SYDVKM. The CDR3 sequence is CASSPTGGGPATDTQYF. CDR3 nucleotides: TGTGCCAGCAGTCCCACGGGGGGGGGTCCCGCAACTGATACGCAGTATTTT.

V is TRBV28 and J is TRBJ1-6; D ambiguous. The CDR3 extends over 13 amino acids. The V and J ends lost 5 bases and 4 bases respectively, with 6 bases between them. Germline lookup yields CDR1 MDHEN and CDR2 SYDVKM. CDR3 sequence reads: CASSTGYNSPLHF. The CDR3 bases are TGTGCCAGCAGTACCGGGTATAATTCACCCCTCCACTTT. The full variable domain, completed using reference TRBV28 and TRBJ1-6, is DVKVTQSSRYLVKRTGEKVFLECVQDMDHENMFWYRQDPGLGLRLIYFSYDVKMKEKGDIPEGYSVSREKKERFSLILESASTNQTSMYLCASSTGYNSPLHFGNGTRLTVT.

This chain links TRBV5-4 with TRBJ1-6; D not resolved. The CDR3 loop spans 15 amino acids. Germline-derived CDR1 and CDR2 are SGHNT and YYREEE (reference sequence). V dropped 3 bases and J dropped 9 bases, with 16 bases sitting between them. This chain's CDR3 is CASSSAVEDTSPLHF. The CDR3 coding sequence is TGTGCCAGCAGCTCCGCGGTCGAGGATACTTCACCCCTCCACTTT. The full variable domain, rest sourced from reference TRBV5-4 and TRBJ1-6, is ETGVTQSPTHLIKTRGQQVTLRCSSQSGHNTVSWYQQALGQGPQFIFQYYREEENGRGNFPPRFSGLQFPNYSSELNVNALELDDSALYLCASSSAVEDTSPLHFGNGTRLTVT.

This clonotype was found a few times. The V gene is TRBV18, the J gene TRBJ2-7; TRBD2 is a possible D gene (5 bases). This CDR3 region has 16 residues. Germline V gene sequence: CDR1 KGHSH, CDR2 LQKENI. V lost 4 bases, J lost 0 bases, and 16 bases lay in between. The CDR3 here is CASSRTGPSSSYEQYV. The CDR3, as DNA: TGTGCCAGCTCACGGACTGGACCCTCAAGCTCCTACGAGCAGTACGTC.

This clonotype was seen repeatedly, ten times or more. The rearrangement links TRBV6-2 or TRBV6-3 to TRBJ1-5, with TRBD1 as a possible D gene (5 bases). CDR3 length: 14 residues. CDR1 and CDR2 from the germline V gene are MNHEY and SVGEGT. Trimming pared 6 bases from V and 0 bases from J, leaving 9 bases between. DNA of the CDR3: TGTGCCAGCAGAGCCGGGGCTAGCAATCAGCCCCAGCATTTT. Its translation is CASRAGASNQPQHF.

To note about this clonotype: One end of the junction fails to match germline, which may point to a read error. J is TRBJ1-6 and V is TRBV2; 7 nucleotides match TRBD1. This CDR3 has 14 amino acids. Germline-derived CDR1 and CDR2 are SNHLY and FYNNEI. The CDR3 nucleotides read TGTGACAGCAGGATGACAGGGCGGAATTCACCCCTCCACTTT. As protein: CDSRMTGRNSPLHF.

V usage is TRBV27 and J usage is TRBJ2-7, with 12 bases that match TRBD2. CDR1 and CDR2 from the germline V gene are MNHEY and SMNVEV (reference sequence). The CDR3 is 17 residues long. V was pared by 3 bases and J by 2 bases, with 8 bases of the junction left unmatched. Here the CDR3 DNA reads TGTGCCAGCAGTTTCGGACTAGCGGGGACCTCAACCTACGAGCAGTACGTC. Encoded protein: CASSFGLAGTSTYEQYV.

This clonotype was recorded a few times. This rearrangement joins TRBV10-3 to TRBJ1-2; D not certain. The germline gives CDR1 ENHRY, CDR2 SYGVKD. The V end was cut by 4 bases, the J end by 12 bases, with 15 bases between. This CDR3 spans 12 amino acids. The CDR3, as DNA: TGTGCCATCAGTGCTGGGGAATACGTAAACACCTTC. Its protein product is CAISAGEYVNTF.

This clonotype was found a few times. The CDR3 ends on some other residue instead of the conserved phenylalanine or tryptophan, so this is likely a read error. The DNA is left out, because the CDR3 cannot be placed on it with certainty; the CDR3 is given as TCRdb lists it. This chain links TRBV7-9 with TRBJ1-1; the table gives TRBD1 as D, unverified against the DNA. The CDR3 numbers 14 amino acids, ends counted. Germline CDR1 is SEHNR and CDR2 is FQNEAQ (reference sequence). CDR3 residues: CANQLFSGTGGFPS.

A few counts support this clonotype. The chain links TRBV20-1 to TRBJ1-6; a weak D match, TRBD1 (6 bases). Germline assignment: CDR1 DFQATT and CDR2 SNEGSKA (reference sequence). Trimming removed 5 bases at V and 2 bases at J, with 13 bases between. This CDR3 is built from 15 residues. The DNA of the CDR3 is TGCAGTGCTCAAAGGGGGGAAACCTATAATTCACCCCTCCACTTT. Its translation: CSAQRGETYNSPLHF.

This clonotype was seen a handful of times. The chain has TRBV6-1 and TRBJ1-6; the D gene is possibly TRBD1 (5 bases). This CDR3 is built from 15 residues. With 10 bases removed from V and 6 bases from J, the gap between germline ends came to 19 bases. The germline V gene has CDR1 MNHNS and CDR2 SASEGT. The CDR3 region is CATIRPGRLNSPLHF. In DNA form, the CDR3 reads TGTGCCACCATAAGGCCGGGACGGCTTAATTCACCCCTCCACTTT.

This clonotype occurred a few times. The rearrangement uses TRBV19 and TRBJ1-5; D remains ambiguous. The CDR3 is 16 amino acids. V was trimmed by 2 bases and J by 0 bases, leaving 11 bases between them. The germline V gene encodes CDR1 LNHDA and CDR2 SQIVND (reference sequence). Here the CDR3 reads CASSIFEIPSNQPQHF. CDR3 bases: TGTGCCAGTAGTATATTCGAGATTCCTAGCAATCAGCCCCAGCATTTT.

This clonotype was recorded at least ten times. The chain couples TRBV12-3 or TRBV12-4 to TRBJ2-2; D gene uncertain. The CDR3 is made up of 13 amino acids. V was pared by 2 bases and J by 3 bases, with 4 bases between. Here the CDR3 reads CASSLWDTGELFF. The DNA for the CDR3 is TGTGCCAGCAGTTTATGGGACACCGGGGAGCTGTTTTTT.

V gene TRBV5-1 combines with J gene TRBJ2-6, with 10 bases that match TRBD2. The germline CDR1 and CDR2 sequences are SGHRS and YFSETQ. After removal of 0 bases from V and 0 bases from J, the junction contained 9 bases not matched to a gene. The CDR3 length is 20 residues. The CDR3 bases are TGCGCCAGCAGCTTGGTTTCCCTAGCGGGGGTCCACTCTGGGGCCAACGTCCTGACTTTC. It is translated as CASSLVSLAGVHSGANVLTF.